This TCR beta chain is drawn from a study of blood T cell dynamics during melanoma immunotherapy. The repertoire was sequenced with immunoSEQ multiplex PCR; TCRdb's copy has only in-frame clones and lacks some. The sample has about 17,000 clones; roughly 84% are singletons. Time point in this sample: pre-treatment baseline. From germline, CDR1 is LNHDA and CDR2 SQIVND (reference sequence). CDR3 length equals 14 residues. Trimming cost V 6 bases and J 5 bases, with 13 bases left between them. This specimen was blood, taken from a patient treated with checkpoint blockade. The TCR comes from a human donor with melanoma. This chain connects TRBV19 to TRBJ1-4; tentatively, D is TRBD1 (6 bases). The DNA for the CDR3 is TGTGCCAGTAGCCCCGGGACATCCAATGAAAAACTGTTTTTT. Encoded protein: CASSPGTSNEKLFF.